This entry concerns a single T cell receptor (beta chain). The study ran its PCR with 60 Vbeta and 13 Jbeta primers. Generated by immunoSEQ multiplex PCR, the TCRdb table keeps only in-frame clones and is missing some. This table has 74,000 or so clones, over 65% appearing once. The data originate from a study of cytomegalovirus exposure and HLA in healthy donors. At the level of the study: Among 150 million to 200 million T cells, an earlier analysis found 90 million to 130 million unique TCR beta sequences.

This CDR3 has 15 amino acids. CDR1 MGHRA and CDR2 YSYEKL come from the germline V gene. Trimming removed 4 bases from V and 7 bases from J; junction bases left unmatched: 10. This TCR was sampled from a man in his fifties in good health and CMV-seropositive. V gene TRBV4-1 combines with J gene TRBJ2-1, with 7 bases that match TRBD1. Sequenced material: PBMCs. The CDR3 region is CASSPSPDRYNEQFF. The CDR3 bases are TGCGCCAGCAGCCCATCCCCGGACAGGTATAATGAGCAGTTCTTC.